Below are 11 T cell receptor beta chains sequenced from a single sample in a study of T cells in Graves' hyperthyroidism and ophthalmopathy. RNA transcripts served as the template for amplifying TCR beta CDR3 regions. The HTBI primer set was used in a first-round RT-PCR of the TCR CDR3. MiXCR, applied by TCRdb to the multiplex PCR reads, yields one record per CDR3 protein. The sample lists about 420,000 distinct CDR3 sequences; around 16% were seen once. Source material: blood. The receptors come from a young woman with Graves' hyperthyroidism.

The V call is TRBV7-2, the J call TRBJ2-1, with D possibly being TRBD2 (5 bases). The CDR3 spans 15 residues. Germline values: CDR1 SGHTA, CDR2 FQGNSA. Trimming removed 2 bases from V and 0 bases from J, with 8 bases in between. The CDR3 region is CASSLLRDSYNEQFF. CDR3 coding DNA: TGTGCCAGCAGCTTATTACGGGACTCCTACAATGAGCAGTTCTTC.

This clonotype showed up just a few times. The chain uses TRBV5-1 and TRBJ2-2; D is undetermined. V shed 2 bases and J shed 7 bases, with 9 bases lying between them. The CDR3 has 13 residues. CDR1 and CDR2 from the germline V gene are SGHRS and YFSETQ. The CDR3 DNA is TGCGCCAGCAGCTTTGAAGCAGGCGGGGAGCTGTTTTTT. Its translation: CASSFEAGGELFF.

CDR3 protein: CASSIRSSVADTQYF. Here the CDR3 DNA reads TGTGCCAGTAGTATTCGTTCTAGCGTGGCAGATACGCAGTATTTT. V is TRBV19 and J is TRBJ2-3; D perhaps matches TRBD2 (6 bases). From germline, CDR1 is LNHDA and CDR2 SQIVND (reference sequence). Between the trimmed V and J ends, which lost 3 bases and 4 bases, there was a span of 14 bases. The CDR3 contains 15 residues.

There are many counts of this clonotype. The chain couples TRBV3-1 to TRBJ1-4; D might be TRBD1 (5 bases). V was clipped by 0 bases and J by 10 bases, with 15 bases between them. CDR1 LGHDT and CDR2 YNNKEL come from the germline V gene (reference sequence). The CDR3 loop spans 15 amino acids. The CDR3 DNA is TGTGCCAGCAGCCAAGAGTGGTCAGGGCGTGTAAAACTGTTTTTT. Translated, it gives CASSQEWSGRVKLFF.

J is TRBJ1-2 and V is TRBV5-1, with D possibly TRBD1 on 6 matching bases. V lost 4 bases and J lost 8, with 18 bases in between. The CDR3 totals 14 residues. The germline V gene has CDR1 SGHRS and CDR2 YFSETQ. The CDR3 bases are TGCGCCAGCAGCCAAACAGGGTCCGTGAGGGGCTACACCTTC. This gives the protein CASSQTGSVRGYTF. Full variable domain (remainder filled in from reference TRBV5-1 and TRBJ1-2): KAGVTQTPRYLIKTRGQQVTLSCSPISGHRSVSWYQQTPGQGLQFLFEYFSETQRNKGNFPGRFSGRQFSNSRSEMNVSTLELGDSALYLCASSQTGSVRGYTFGSGTRLTVV.

The rearrangement links TRBV28 to TRBJ1-2, with a tentative D call TRBD1 (6 bases). The germline V and J ends were trimmed by 9 bases and 5 bases, with 16 bases remaining between them. Germline CDR1 reads MDHEN; CDR2 reads SYDVKM. The CDR3 consists of 13 residues. The CDR3 DNA reads TGTGCCAGTCGTGTGGGGGGCACTTATGGCTACACCTTC. It codes for CASRVGGTYGYTF.

On this clonotype itself: A much more abundant neighbour one base away suggests this may be a read error. This chain joins TRBV7-9 and TRBJ1-1, with D possibly TRBD1 on 6 matching bases. Between the trimmed V and J ends, which lost 5 bases and 3 bases, there was a span of 13 bases. The germline CDR1 and CDR2 sequences are SEHNR and FQNEAQ (reference sequence). The CDR3 extends over 14 amino acids. CDR3 protein: CASSRRGGDTEAFF. The CDR3 DNA is TGTGCCAGCAGCCGAAGGGGGGGTGACACTGAAGCTTTCTTT.

This clonotype occurred many times. V is TRBV2 and J is TRBJ1-2; TRBD1 is a possible D gene (5 bases). Germline V lookup: CDR1 SNHLY, CDR2 FYNNEI. V was trimmed by 3 bases and J by 4 bases, leaving 15 bases between them. The CDR3 sequence is 15 residues long. CDR3 nucleotide sequence: TGTGCCAGCAGTGAGGAGGGGAGCAGGAGCTATGGCTACACCTTC. Protein sequence: CASSEEGSRSYGYTF.

In this sample, this clonotype turned up many times. The chain employs TRBV7-9 and TRBJ1-1, with TRBD1 matching 8 bases. This CDR3 comprises 15 residues. CDR1 SEHNR and CDR2 FQNEAQ come from the germline V gene (reference sequence). The ends lost 1 base at V and 4 bases at J; junction bases unmatched: 5. CDR3 amino acids: CASSLGRQGRTEAFF. CDR3 nucleotides: TGTGCCAGCAGCTTAGGAAGACAGGGGCGCACTGAAGCTTTCTTT.

This clonotype was seen repeatedly, ten times or more. The V and J genes are TRBV6-2 or TRBV6-3 and TRBJ2-1, with D perhaps matching TRBD2 (5 bases). In germline, CDR1 is MNHEY, CDR2 SVGEGT. The V end was cut by 2 bases, the J end by 9 bases, with 26 bases between. CDR3 length: 18 amino acids. The CDR3 spells CASSYRLFGLLTSIEQFF. For the CDR3, the DNA is TGTGCCAGCAGTTACCGCTTATTTGGACTCCTGACTTCAATTGAGCAGTTCTTC.

This clonotype was seen repeatedly, ten times or more. The V gene is TRBV19, the J gene TRBJ1-5, with D perhaps TRBD1 (6 bases). Looked up from germline, CDR1 is LNHDA and CDR2 is SQIVND (reference sequence). The CDR3 consists of 16 residues. Trimming left V 3 bases short and J 0 bases short, with 12 bases between. DNA of the CDR3: TGTGCCAGTAGTATCGGCAGGGGCTATAGCAATCAGCCCCAGCATTTT. Translation gives CASSIGRGYSNQPQHF.